The 11 T cell receptor beta chains below were found in one sample sequenced in a study of CD8+ T cells in alopecia areata. Extracted from the samples, RNA was reverse transcribed into cDNA to serve as the sequencing template. Clones were sequenced by immunoSEQ multiplex PCR, and TCRdb holds only the in-frame ones, with some missing. The profile shows some 150,000 clones, about 51% of them singletons. The starting material was CD8+ T cells sorted from blood, obtained at week 0. The receptors were sampled from a human donor with alopecia areata.

V gene TRBV13 combines with J gene TRBJ2-1; no firm D call. CDR1 and CDR2 (germline): PRHDT, FYEKMQ (reference sequence). The CDR3 is 13 residues long. The V end was cut by 2 bases, the J end by 5 bases, with 7 bases between. In DNA form, the CDR3 reads TGTGCCAGCAGCTTAACACCCGACAATGAGCAGTTCTTC. Protein product: CASSLTPDNEQFF.

This chain uses TRBV27 with TRBJ2-3; 10 nucleotides match TRBD2. Germline V lookup: CDR1 MNHEY, CDR2 SMNVEV (reference sequence). This CDR3 has 19 amino acids. Unmatched junction bases numbered 11, after V lost 0 bases and J lost 2 bases. CDR3 sequence reads: CASSLSSPGLARITDTQYF. The CDR3 DNA is TGTGCCAGCAGTTTATCCTCTCCGGGACTAGCGAGGATCACAGATACGCAGTATTTT.

The table lists this clone with a few counts. The rearrangement joins TRBV30 to TRBJ2-2; D gene ambiguous. CDR1 and CDR2 from the germline V gene are GTSNPN and SVGIG (reference sequence). V was cut by 2 bases and J by 3 bases, with 1 base left in between. The CDR3 has 11 amino acids. The CDR3 region has the DNA TGTGCCTGGAGTCACACCGGGGAGCTGTTTTTT. Translated, it gives CAWSHTGELFF. The entire variable domain, with the rest obtained from reference TRBV30 and TRBJ2-2, is as follows: SQTIHQWPATLVQPVGSPLSLECTVEGTSNPNLYWYRQAAGRGLQLLFYSVGIGQISSEVPQNLSASRPQDRQFILSSKKLLLSDSGFYLCAWSHTGELFFGEGSRLTVL.

This clone appeared a few times. The V gene is TRBV6-1, the J gene TRBJ1-6; D perhaps matches TRBD1 (6 bases). The CDR3 length is 14 residues. Looked up from germline, CDR1 is MNHNS and CDR2 is SASEGT. The ends were cut back, 10 bases at V and 3 bases at J, with 13 bases in the middle. CDR3 sequence (DNA): TGTGCCACCGCTCTGGACAGCTATAATTCACCCCTCCACTTT. This translates into CATALDSYNSPLHF.

This clone was seen once. V usage is TRBV7-3 and J usage is TRBJ1-1; a possible D gene is TRBD1 (5 bases). Trimming cost V 0 bases and J 7 bases, with 12 bases left between them. From germline, CDR1 is SGHTA and CDR2 FQGTGA. The CDR3 has 14 amino acids. The CDR3 DNA reads TGTGCCAGCAGCTTAACGGGGCGGGGAAGTGAAGCTTTCTTT. Protein sequence: CASSLTGRGSEAFF.

This clone was picked up a small number of times. This chain links TRBV7-8 with TRBJ2-3; TRBD2 aligns across 8 bases. After removal of 5 bases from V and 5 bases from J, the junction contained 9 bases not matched to a gene. Germline loops: CDR1 SGHVS, CDR2 FQNEAQ. The CDR3 has 15 residues. CDR3 amino acids: CASSPRTSLEDTQYF. The CDR3 region has the DNA TGTGCCAGCAGCCCGAGGACTAGCCTTGAAGATACGCAGTATTTT.

The sample holds a few counts of this clone. The chain carries TRBV13 and TRBJ2-7, with TRBD2 identical over 11 bases. This CDR3 spans 16 amino acids. Looked up from germline, CDR1 is PRHDT and CDR2 is FYEKMQ (reference sequence). The trim removed 4 bases at V and 4 bases at J, leaving 9 bases unmatched. CDR3 loop: CASSSSIGTSGYEQYF. The CDR3 bases are TGTGCCAGCAGCTCGTCGATTGGGACTAGCGGTTACGAGCAGTACTTC. Full variable domain (outside the CDR3, taken from reference TRBV13 and TRBJ2-7): AAGVIQSPRHLIKEKRETATLKCYPIPRHDTVYWYQQGPGQDPQFLISFYEKMQSDKGSIPDRFSAQQFSDYHSELNMSSLELGDSALYFCASSSSIGTSGYEQYFGPGTRLTVT.

The chain couples TRBV4-1 to TRBJ2-7, with D maybe TRBD1 (5 bases). Germline loops: CDR1 MGHRA, CDR2 YSYEKL. The V end was cut by 0 bases, the J end by 0 bases, with 9 bases between. The CDR3 has 15 residues. The CDR3 DNA is TGCGCCAGCAGCCAAGACGCGACAGTCTCCTACGAGCAGTACTTC. Its translation is CASSQDATVSYEQYF.

This clone has more than one count but fewer than ten. The CDR3 sequence is CASSHWTGLLYEQYF. The CDR3 DNA sequence: TGTGCCAGCAGCCACTGGACAGGGCTCCTCTACGAGCAGTACTTC. V gene TRBV11-2 combines with J gene TRBJ2-7; 8 bases match TRBD1. The CDR3 has 15 residues. In germline, CDR1 is SGHAT, CDR2 FQNNGV. V dropped 5 bases and J dropped 3; count of bases not matched to a gene: 9.

This clone occurred once. This chain joins TRBV30 and TRBJ1-6; no reliable D call. V gave up 4 bases and J gave up 4 bases, with 8 bases separating them. This CDR3 has 13 residues. The germline CDR1 and CDR2 sequences are GTSNPN and SVGIG (reference sequence). The CDR3 DNA sequence: TGTGCCTGGAACGACGATTATAATTCACCCCTCCACTTT. Protein: CAWNDDYNSPLHF.

The chain employs TRBV14 and TRBJ1-6; D uncertain. The CDR3 runs to 17 residues. From germline, CDR1 is SGHDN and CDR2 FVKESK. The V gene lost 2 bases and the J gene lost 0 bases, with 11 bases spanning the gap. The CDR3: CASSQRAEGSYNSPLHF. Written as DNA, the CDR3 is TGTGCCAGCAGCCAACGGGCGGAGGGCTCCTATAATTCACCCCTCCACTTT.